Following are 11 T cell receptor beta chains from one sample sequenced in a study of cytomegalovirus exposure and HLA in healthy donors. It was with 60 Vbeta and 13 Jbeta primers that the PCR ran. TCRdb's copy holds only in-frame clones and misses some; the assay was immunoSEQ multiplex PCR. The sample gives some 140,000 clones, approximately 80% of which show up once; roughly 8.8% is in the top ten. Sequencing was performed on PBMCs. These receptors came from a woman in her fifties or sixties in good health and CMV-seropositive.

The chain is built from TRBV30 and TRBJ1-4; a weak D match, TRBD1 (5 bases). The CDR3 has 14 amino acids. V lost 0 bases to trimming and J lost 8 bases, with 13 bases between them. Germline-derived CDR1 and CDR2 are GTSNPN and SVGIG (reference sequence). CDR3 DNA: TGTGCCTGGAGTGTTGGAGGGGAAAGCGAAAAACTGTTTTTT. Its protein is CAWSVGGESEKLFF.

The genes are TRBV6-6 and TRBJ1-5; D is unclear. Deletions cut 5 bases from V and 4 bases from J, with 12 bases between. This CDR3 has 14 amino acids. Germline loops: CDR1 MNHNY, CDR2 SVGAGI (reference sequence). As DNA, the CDR3 is TGTGCCAGCAGTCCACGCGGGTGGAATCAGCCCCAGCATTTT. It yields the protein CASSPRGWNQPQHF.

The V and J genes are TRBV7-2 and TRBJ1-2; the match to TRBD1 covers 9 bases. Looked up from germline, CDR1 is SGHTA and CDR2 is FQGNSA. The CDR3 is 14 residues long. With V trimmed by 1 base and J by 9 bases, 6 bases remained unmatched. The CDR3: CASSLGQTGGSYTF. The DNA for the CDR3 is TGTGCCAGCAGCTTAGGGCAGACAGGGGGTAGCTACACCTTC. Together with reference TRBV7-2 and TRBJ1-2, the CDR3 gives the full variable domain: GAGVSQSPSNKVTEKGKDVELRCDPISGHTALYWYRQSLGQGLEFLIYFQGNSAPDKSGLPSDRFSAERTGGSVSTLTIQRTQQEDSAVYLCASSLGQTGGSYTFGSGTRLTVV.

The gene calls are TRBV6-5 and TRBJ1-1; no reliable D call. The CDR3 is made up of 15 amino acids. Trimming shortened V by 5 bases and J by 1 base, and 14 bases separated the two germline ends. Germline CDR1 is MNHEY and CDR2 is SVGAGI. In nucleotides, the CDR3 is TGTGCCAGCAGTCGCAGACCCGAGGCGAACACTGAAGCTTTCTTT. Protein sequence: CASSRRPEANTEAFF.

The chain combines TRBV6-5 with TRBJ2-5, with 7 bases lining up with TRBD2. The CDR3 length is 15 residues. Germline CDR1 is MNHEY and CDR2 is SVGAGI. V trimming: 2 bases; J trimming: 5 bases; junction bases outside the gene matches: 8. This CDR3 is CASSYGGDPFETQYF. The CDR3 DNA is TGTGCCAGCAGTTACGGGGGGGACCCTTTTGAGACCCAGTACTTC.

V gene TRBV4-1 combines with J gene TRBJ2-1, with 11 bases aligning to TRBD1. The CDR3 spans 15 residues. In germline, CDR1 is MGHRA, CDR2 YSYEKL. J was trimmed by 10 bases and V by 1 base; bases with no gene match: 6. The CDR3 DNA sequence: TGCGCCAGCAGCCAAGGTTGGACAGGGGGCGCCGAGCAGTTCTTC. It codes for CASSQGWTGGAEQFF.

This chain connects TRBV25-1 to TRBJ1-5, with TRBD1 matching over 7 bases. The germline CDR1 and CDR2 sequences are MGHDK and SYGVNS. Germline trimming cut 1 base from V and 4 bases from J; bases unmatched to any gene: 4. CDR3 length equals 15 residues. CDR3 DNA sequence: TGTGCCAGCAGTGAATCGACAGGGCCGAATCAGCCCCAGCATTTT. Its protein product is CASSESTGPNQPQHF.

This chain's CDR3 is CASSYSSGEAFF. The DNA of the CDR3 is TGTGCCAGCAGTTACTCGTCAGGAGAAGCTTTCTTT. V and J are TRBV6-6 and TRBJ1-1; D gene unclear. The V gene's germline CDR1 is MNHNY and CDR2 SVGAGI (reference sequence). This CDR3 region has 12 residues. V shed 0 bases and J shed 8 bases, with 7 bases lying between them.

This chain joins TRBV4-3 and TRBJ2-5; weak D call: TRBD2 (5 bases). The tail of the sequence fits TRBJ2-7 better, so the J call may be wrong. The V gene's germline CDR1 is LGHNA and CDR2 YSLEER. The CDR3 extends over 14 amino acids. CDR3 sequence: CASSQDIRDYEQYF. The DNA for the CDR3 is TGCGCCAGCAGCCAAGACATCCGGGACTACGAGCAGTACTTC.

Written as DNA, the CDR3 is TGTGCCAGCAGCACGGACGGGGGAGACTATGGCTACACCTTC. Encoded protein: CASSTDGGDYGYTF. This rearrangement joins TRBV7-2 to TRBJ1-2; possibly TRBD1 for D (5 bases). Germline V gene lookup returns CDR1 SGHTA and CDR2 FQGNSA. V lost 5 bases, J lost 3 bases, and 13 bases lay in between. The CDR3 totals 14 residues.

The chain carries TRBV6-4 and TRBJ2-3, with 10 nucleotides matching TRBD2. The CDR3 sequence is 16 residues long. Trimming removed 6 bases from V and 1 base from J; junction bases left unmatched: 7. The V gene's germline CDR1 is MRHNA and CDR2 SNTAGT. CDR3: CASSLESGGGTDTQYF. CDR3 bases: TGTGCCAGCAGCCTAGAGAGCGGGGGGGGCACAGATACGCAGTATTTT.